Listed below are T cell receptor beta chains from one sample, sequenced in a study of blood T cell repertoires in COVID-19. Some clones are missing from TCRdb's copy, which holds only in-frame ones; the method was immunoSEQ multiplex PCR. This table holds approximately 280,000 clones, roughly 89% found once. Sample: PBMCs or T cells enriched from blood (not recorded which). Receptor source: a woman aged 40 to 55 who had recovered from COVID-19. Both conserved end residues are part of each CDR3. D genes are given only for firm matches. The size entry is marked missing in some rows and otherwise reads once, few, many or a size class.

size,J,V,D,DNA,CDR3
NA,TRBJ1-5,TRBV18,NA,TGTGCCAGCTCCCGTTCCAGAAATCAGCCCCAGCATTTT,CASSRSRNQPQHF
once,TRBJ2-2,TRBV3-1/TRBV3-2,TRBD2,TGTGCCAGCAGGCTAGCGGGAGCAGGCGGGGAGCTGTTTTTT,CASRLAGAGGELFF
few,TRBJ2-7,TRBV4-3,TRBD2,TGCGCCAGCAGCCAAGAAGGAGCGGGAGTCGGCGAGCAGTACTTC,CASSQEGAGVGEQYF
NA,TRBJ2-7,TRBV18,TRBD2,TGTGCCAGCTCTTCCCGCGGGGGGTCCTACGAGCAGTACTTC,CASSSRGGSYEQYF
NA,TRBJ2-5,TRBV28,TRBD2,TGTGCCAGCAGTTTAACCCTCGGCCTGACTAGCGGGCAAGAGACCCAGTACTTC,CASSLTLGLTSGQETQYF
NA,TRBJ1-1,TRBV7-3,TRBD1,TGTGCCAGCAGCTCGGGACAGGAGAACACTGAAGCTTTCTTT,CASSSGQENTEAFF
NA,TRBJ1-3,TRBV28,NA,TGTGCCAGCAGTTTATGGGCGACAGTCTCTGGAAACACCATATATTTT,CASSLWATVSGNTIYF
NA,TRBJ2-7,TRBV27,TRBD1,TGTGCCAGCAGTTTGGGGACAGGGGTTCAGGGCGAGCAGTACTTC,CASSLGTGVQGEQYF
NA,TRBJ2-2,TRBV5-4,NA,TGTGCCAGCAGCTTACAGGGATTCCCCGGGGAGCTGTTTTTT,CASSLQGFPGELFF
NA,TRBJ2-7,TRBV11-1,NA,TGTGCCAGCAGCTTACTCCAGGAGGGGGAGCAGTACTTC,CASSLLQEGEQYF
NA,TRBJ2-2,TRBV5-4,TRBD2,TGTGCCAGCAGCTCCGGGACTAGCGGGAGGAGGACCGGGGAGCTGTTTTTT,CASSSGTSGRRTGELFF
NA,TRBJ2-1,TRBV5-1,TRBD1,TGCGCCAGCAGCTTGAATTGGGGATACTCGGGACAGGGTGGCAATGAGCAGTTCTTC,CASSLNWGYSGQGGNEQFF
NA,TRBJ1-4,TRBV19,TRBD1,TGTGCCAGTAGTATGACAGGGGTAAATGAAAAACTGTTTTTT,CASSMTGVNEKLFF
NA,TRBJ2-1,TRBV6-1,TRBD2,TGTGCCAGCAGTGAAGTGGGACTAGCGGGACAAAGCTCCTACAATGAGCAGTTCTTC,CASSEVGLAGQSSYNEQFF
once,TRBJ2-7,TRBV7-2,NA,TGTGCCAGCAGCCAAGCAGGGGCGTTAGCCTACGAGCAGTACTTC,CASSQAGALAYEQYF
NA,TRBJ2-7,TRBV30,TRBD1,TGTGCCTGGAGTTTCCCGGGACAGGGAATCTACGAGCAGTACTTC,CAWSFPGQGIYEQYF
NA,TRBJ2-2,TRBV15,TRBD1,TGTGCCACCAGCAGAGGGACAGGGGCTAGCACCGGGGAGCTGTTTTTT,CATSRGTGASTGELFF